What follows describes a single T cell receptor (beta chain). The target antigen is unknown. This sample stems from a study of cytomegalovirus exposure and HLA in healthy donors. CDR3 length: 15 residues. Germline-derived CDR1 and CDR2 are LNHDA and SQIVND (reference sequence). The ends were cut back, 2 bases at V and 7 bases at J, with 16 bases in the middle. The PCR employed 60 Vbeta primers together with 13 Jbeta primers. Using immunoSEQ multiplex PCR, the repertoire was profiled, and TCRdb retains in-frame clones only, with some absent. This sample's table has some 75,000 clones. Study findings and constraints: Cytomegalovirus status was reportedly diagnosed by the classifier with high sensitivity and specificity.

The chain couples TRBV19 to TRBJ2-3, with D possibly being TRBD2 (5 bases). Material for sequencing was PBMCs. This TCR derives from a man aged 35 to 55 in good health and CMV-seronegative. CDR3 protein: CASSILLATAYTQYF. CDR3 DNA sequence: TGTGCCAGTAGTATACTCCTAGCTACAGCTTATACGCAGTATTTT.